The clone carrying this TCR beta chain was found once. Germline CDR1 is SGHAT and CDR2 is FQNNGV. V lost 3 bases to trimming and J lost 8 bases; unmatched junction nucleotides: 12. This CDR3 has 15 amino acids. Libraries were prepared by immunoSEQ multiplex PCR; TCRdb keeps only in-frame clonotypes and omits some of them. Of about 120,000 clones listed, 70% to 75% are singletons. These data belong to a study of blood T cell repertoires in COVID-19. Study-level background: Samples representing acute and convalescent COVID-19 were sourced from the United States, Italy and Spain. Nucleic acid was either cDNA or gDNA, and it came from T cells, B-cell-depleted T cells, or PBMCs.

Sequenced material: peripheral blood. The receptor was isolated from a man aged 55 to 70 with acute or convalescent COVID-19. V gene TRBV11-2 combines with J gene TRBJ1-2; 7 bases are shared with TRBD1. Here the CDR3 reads CASSFTTGVSGGYTF. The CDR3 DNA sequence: TGTGCCAGCAGCTTCACAACAGGGGTTTCTGGGGGCTACACCTTC.